The text below deals with one T cell receptor beta chain. The antigen is unknown. Next came a second PCR, run for 7 to 11 cycles, which used a sample-barcoded 5' primer along with a J-beta primer mix. Each CDR3 protein is one row after TCRdb ran MiXCR on the 5' RACE reads. The repertoire holds around 1.7 million distinct CDR3 sequences, 28% seen once, with roughly 8% in the top ten. The data derive from a study of blood T cells in healthy people across ages. Notes on the study in general: Naive T cell percentage strongly correlated with TCR beta diversity.

All donors came from Russia, were Caucasian and healthy, and spanned ages roughly 6 to 95. Each of the donors had approximately 10 milliliters of peripheral blood drawn into EDTA-treated Vacutainer tubes. With V trimmed by 4 bases and J by 2 bases, 4 bases remained unmatched. Per germline, CDR1 KGHDR and CDR2 SFDVKD. CDR3 length equals 16 residues. This chain links TRBV24-1 with TRBJ2-5; 12 bases line up with TRBD2. The sample comprised blood. This TCR derives from a woman in her 30s in good health. The CDR3 DNA sequence: TGTGCCACCAGTGACCCAGGACTAGCGGGGCAAGAGACCCAGTACTTC. Residues: CATSDPGLAGQETQYF.